The 13 T cell receptor beta chains below all came from one sample that was sequenced in a study of blood T cell repertoires in COVID-19. Generated by immunoSEQ multiplex PCR, the TCRdb table keeps only in-frame clones and is missing some. Among some 45,000 clones, over 90% were seen once, and the ten largest hold approximately 1%. The sequencing sample was made of peripheral blood. These TCRs come from a man in his 60s with COVID-19, enrolled during active disease.

The genes are TRBV5-4 and TRBJ2-3; no clear D gene. This CDR3 region has 13 residues. Trimming removed 4 bases from V and 0 bases from J, with 6 bases in between. The V gene's germline CDR1 is SGHNT and CDR2 YYREEE (reference sequence). The CDR3 sequence: CASSPTSTDTQYF. CDR3 coding DNA: TGTGCCAGCAGCCCTACTAGCACAGATACGCAGTATTTT.

The chain combines TRBV21-1 with TRBJ2-2; the table's D call of TRBD1 was not tested on the DNA. TRBV21-1 is a known pseudogene. This CDR3 has 19 amino acids. The CDR3 loop is CASSKVGAGQGPNTGELFF. The CDR3 DNA reads as TGTGCCAGCAGCAAAGTCGGAGCTGGACAGGGCCCGAACACCGGGGAGCTGTTTTTT.

The chain carries TRBV7-6 and TRBJ1-4, with D perhaps matching TRBD1 (6 bases). The V and J ends lost 5 bases and 7 bases respectively, with 17 bases between them. The germline V gene encodes CDR1 SGHVS and CDR2 FNYEAQ. CDR3 length: 15 amino acids. The CDR3 loop is CASSLGGGNGEKLFF. The CDR3 coding sequence is TGTGCCAGCAGCCTGGGCGGGGGCAATGGTGAAAAACTGTTTTTT.

The rearrangement uses TRBV19 and TRBJ2-2; 9 bases line up with TRBD1. CDR3 length: 15 amino acids. CDR1 is LNHDA, CDR2 SQIVND, per germline (reference sequence). Losses at the gene ends were 7 bases for V and 6 bases for J; bases not matched to a gene: 9. The CDR3 nucleotides are TGTGCCAGTAACAAGGACAGGGGAGGATCCGGGGAGCTGTTTTTT. This encodes CASNKDRGGSGELFF.

The V gene is TRBV28, the J gene TRBJ1-4; the match to TRBD1 covers 9 bases. V shed 4 bases, J shed 8 bases, and the junction held 8 bases outside the gene matches. CDR1 and CDR2 (germline): MDHEN, SYDVKM. The CDR3 is made up of 15 amino acids. CDR3: CASSSPGTGREKLFF. In DNA form, the CDR3 reads TGTGCCAGCAGTTCCCCAGGGACAGGGAGAGAAAAACTGTTTTTT.

The chain has TRBV3-1 (or the pseudogene TRBV3-2) and TRBJ1-5; the D gene is possibly TRBD1 (5 bases). Trimming stripped 5 bases from V and 9 bases from J, with 11 bases between. Germline V lookup: CDR1 LGHDT, CDR2 YNNKEL (reference sequence). The CDR3 runs to 12 residues. In nucleotides, the CDR3 is TGTGCCAGCAGCTATTGGGGGGGGCCCCAGCATTTT. Translating gives CASSYWGGPQHF.

The chain couples TRBV4-2 to TRBJ2-5; D possibly corresponds to TRBD2 (7 bases). This CDR3 contains 18 residues. Trimming removed 1 base at V and 2 bases at J, with 20 bases between. CDR1 and CDR2 (germline): LGHNA, YNFKEQ. The DNA of the CDR3 is TGTGCCAGCAGCCAAGCGGTTTCGGGGGGCGGTTTTCAAGAGACCCAGTACTTC. Its protein product is CASSQAVSGGGFQETQYF.

V and J are TRBV11-1 and TRBJ1-6; TRBD1 matches 9 bases. The trim removed 5 bases at V and 7 bases at J, leaving 3 bases unmatched. This CDR3 spans 14 amino acids. The germline gives CDR1 SGHAT, CDR2 FQDESV (reference sequence). CDR3 sequence: CASSPGQGNSPLHF. CDR3 nucleotide sequence: TGTGCCAGCAGCCCCGGACAGGGGAATTCACCCCTCCACTTT.

The chain links TRBV19 to TRBJ1-5, with 9 bases fitting TRBD1. This CDR3 spans 15 amino acids. Germline V gene lookup returns CDR1 LNHDA and CDR2 SQIVND (reference sequence). Losses at the gene ends were 3 bases for V and 4 bases for J; bases not matched to a gene: 4. In nucleotides, the CDR3 is TGTGCCAGTAGTATCCTCGGGACAGGGAATCAGCCCCAGCATTTT. It specifies CASSILGTGNQPQHF.

The chain combines TRBV7-9 with TRBJ1-3; D remains ambiguous. Germline CDR1 reads SEHNR; CDR2 reads FQNEAQ (reference sequence). The V end lost 4 bases, the J end lost 0 bases, and 13 bases lay between the germline ends. This CDR3 spans 16 amino acids. The CDR3 reads CASSSTIQSSGNTIYF. CDR3 in DNA: TGTGCCAGCAGCTCTACTATTCAGAGCTCTGGAAACACCATATATTTT.

This chain joins TRBV20-1 and TRBJ1-4; D is unclear. The CDR3 contains 10 residues. Deletions cut 3 bases from V and 8 bases from J, with 4 bases between. The germline CDR1 and CDR2 sequences are DFQATT and SNEGSKA (reference sequence). CDR3 amino acids: CSASREKLFF. In nucleotides, the CDR3 is TGCAGTGCTAGTCGGGAAAAACTGTTTTTT.

This chain links TRBV5-4 with TRBJ1-1; no reliable D call. Germline lookup yields CDR1 SGHNT and CDR2 YYREEE (reference sequence). The CDR3 is 13 residues long. V lost 5 bases and J 4 bases, leaving 12 bases between the germline ends. CDR3 in DNA: TGTGCCAGCAGACCGGGATCCCGCACTGAAGCTTTCTTT. This gives the protein CASRPGSRTEAFF.

The V call is TRBV5-1, the J call TRBJ2-2; 10 positions match TRBD2. CDR3 size: 18 residues. Germline lookup yields CDR1 SGHRS and CDR2 YFSETQ. The junction had 7 bases not matched to a gene; V was cut back by 1 base and J by 1 base. Written as DNA, the CDR3 is TGCGCCAGCAGCTTGCACAGCGGGGGGGCCAGGAACACCGGGGAGCTGTTTTTT. Its protein is CASSLHSGGARNTGELFF.